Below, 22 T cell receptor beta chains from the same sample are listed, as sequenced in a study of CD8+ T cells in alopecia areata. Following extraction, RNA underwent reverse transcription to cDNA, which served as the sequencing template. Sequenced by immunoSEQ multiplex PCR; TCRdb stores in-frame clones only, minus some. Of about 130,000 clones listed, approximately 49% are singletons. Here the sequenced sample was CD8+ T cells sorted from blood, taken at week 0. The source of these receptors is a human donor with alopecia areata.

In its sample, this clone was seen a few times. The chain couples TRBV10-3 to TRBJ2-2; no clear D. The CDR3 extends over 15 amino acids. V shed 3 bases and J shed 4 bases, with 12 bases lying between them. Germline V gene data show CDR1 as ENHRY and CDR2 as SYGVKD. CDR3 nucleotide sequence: TGTGCCATCAGTGATACCCAGAGGCTCACCGGGGAGCTGTTTTTT. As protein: CAISDTQRLTGELFF.

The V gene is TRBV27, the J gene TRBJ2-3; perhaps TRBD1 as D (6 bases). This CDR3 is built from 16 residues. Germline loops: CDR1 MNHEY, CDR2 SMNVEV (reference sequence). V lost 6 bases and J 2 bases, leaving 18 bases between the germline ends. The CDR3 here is CASRVGARWDTDTQYF. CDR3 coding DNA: TGTGCCAGCAGGGTGGGGGCCCGATGGGACACAGATACGCAGTATTTT.

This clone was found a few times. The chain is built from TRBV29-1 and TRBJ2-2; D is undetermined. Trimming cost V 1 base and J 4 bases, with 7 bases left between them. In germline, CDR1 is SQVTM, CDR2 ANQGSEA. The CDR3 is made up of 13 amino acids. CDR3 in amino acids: CSVEGSVTGELFF. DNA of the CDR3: TGCAGCGTTGAAGGGTCGGTCACCGGGGAGCTGTTTTTT.

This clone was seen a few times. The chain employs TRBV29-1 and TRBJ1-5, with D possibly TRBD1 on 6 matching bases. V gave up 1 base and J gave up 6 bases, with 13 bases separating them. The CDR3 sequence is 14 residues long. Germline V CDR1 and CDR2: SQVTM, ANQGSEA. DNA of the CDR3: TGCAGCGTTGAAGTGGGGCCAGGGGTTCAGCCCCAGCATTTT. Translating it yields CSVEVGPGVQPQHF.

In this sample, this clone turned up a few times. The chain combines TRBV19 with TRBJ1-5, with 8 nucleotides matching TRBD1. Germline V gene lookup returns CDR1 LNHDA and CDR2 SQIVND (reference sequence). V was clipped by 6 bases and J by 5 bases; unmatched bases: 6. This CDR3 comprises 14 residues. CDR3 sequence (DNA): TGTGCCAGTAGGCCGGACAGGGACCATCAGCCCCAGCATTTT. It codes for CASRPDRDHQPQHF.

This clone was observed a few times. Written as DNA, the CDR3 is TGTGCCAGCAGTTACGCGGGGGAGGGTTCAGATACGCAGTATTTT. This sequence encodes CASSYAGEGSDTQYF. V and J are TRBV6-5 and TRBJ2-3; 7 bases match TRBD2. CDR1 is MNHEY and CDR2 is SVGAGI in the germline V gene. The ends lost 2 bases at V and 4 bases at J; junction bases unmatched: 6. CDR3 length equals 15 residues.

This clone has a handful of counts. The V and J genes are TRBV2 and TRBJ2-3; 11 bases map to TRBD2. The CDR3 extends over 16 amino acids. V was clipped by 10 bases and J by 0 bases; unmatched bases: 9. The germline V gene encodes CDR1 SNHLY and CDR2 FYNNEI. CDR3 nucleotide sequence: TGTGCCACGGAGGGGCGGACTAGCGGGAGCACAGATACGCAGTATTTT. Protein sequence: CATEGRTSGSTDTQYF.

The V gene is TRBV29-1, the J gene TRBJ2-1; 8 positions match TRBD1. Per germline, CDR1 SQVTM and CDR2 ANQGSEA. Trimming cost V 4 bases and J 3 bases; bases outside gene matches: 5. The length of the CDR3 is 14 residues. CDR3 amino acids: CSVGAGQVYNEQFF. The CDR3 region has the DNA TGCAGCGTTGGCGCGGGACAGGTCTACAATGAGCAGTTCTTC.

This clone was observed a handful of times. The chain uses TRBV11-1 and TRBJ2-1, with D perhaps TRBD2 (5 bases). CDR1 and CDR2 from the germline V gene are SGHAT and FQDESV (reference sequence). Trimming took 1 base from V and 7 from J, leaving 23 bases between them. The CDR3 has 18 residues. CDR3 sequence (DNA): TGTGCCAGCAGCTTAGAGGCGGCCGAGGGAAGGTTAGTGAATGAGCAGTTCTTC. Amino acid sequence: CASSLEAAEGRLVNEQFF.

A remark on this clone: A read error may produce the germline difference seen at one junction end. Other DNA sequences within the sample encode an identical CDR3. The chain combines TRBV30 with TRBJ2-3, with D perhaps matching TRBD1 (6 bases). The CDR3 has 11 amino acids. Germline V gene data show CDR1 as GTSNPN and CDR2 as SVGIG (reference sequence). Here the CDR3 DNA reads TGTGCCTGGAGTAGGGGGAGCACGCAATATTTT. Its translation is CAWSRGSTQYF.

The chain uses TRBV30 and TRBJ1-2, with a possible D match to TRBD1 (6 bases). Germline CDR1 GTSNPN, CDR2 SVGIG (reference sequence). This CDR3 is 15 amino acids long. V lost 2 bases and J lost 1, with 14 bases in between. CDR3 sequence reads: CAWSTTEGVNYGYTF. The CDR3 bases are TGTGCCTGGAGTACGACGGAGGGGGTTAACTATGGCTACACCTTC.

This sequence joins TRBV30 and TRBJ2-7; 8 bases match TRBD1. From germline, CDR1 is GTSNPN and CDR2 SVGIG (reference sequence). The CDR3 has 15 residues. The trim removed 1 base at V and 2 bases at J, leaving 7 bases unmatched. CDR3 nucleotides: TGTGCCTGGAGTGCCCCACGACAGGGGACCTACGAGCAGTACTTC. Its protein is CAWSAPRQGTYEQYF.

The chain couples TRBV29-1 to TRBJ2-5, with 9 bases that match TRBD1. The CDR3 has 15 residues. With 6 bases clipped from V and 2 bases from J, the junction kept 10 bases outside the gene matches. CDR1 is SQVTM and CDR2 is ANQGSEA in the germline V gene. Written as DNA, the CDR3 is TGCAGCGTGGCTGAAACAGGGGGCTCACAAGAGACCCAGTACTTC. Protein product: CSVAETGGSQETQYF. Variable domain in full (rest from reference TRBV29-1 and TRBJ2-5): SAVISQKPSRDICQRGTSLTIQCQVDSQVTMMFWYRQQPGQSLTLIATANQGSEATYESGFVIDKFPISRPNLTFSTLTVSNMSPEDSSIYLCSVAETGGSQETQYFGPGTRLLVL.

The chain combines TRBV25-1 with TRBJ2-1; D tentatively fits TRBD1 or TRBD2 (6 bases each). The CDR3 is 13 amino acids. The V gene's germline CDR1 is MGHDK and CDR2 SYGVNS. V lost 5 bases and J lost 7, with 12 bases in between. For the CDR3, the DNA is TGTGCCAGCAGTTGGCAGGGGAGGAATGAGCAGTTCTTC. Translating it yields CASSWQGRNEQFF.

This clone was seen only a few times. The CDR3 coding sequence is TGTGCCATCAGTGAGTCCCCAGGGGGCGGCAATCAGCCCCAGCATTTT. Its protein product is CAISESPGGGNQPQHF. V usage is TRBV10-3 and J usage is TRBJ1-5; 8 bases fit TRBD1. With V trimmed by 0 bases and J by 2 bases, 3 bases remained unmatched. CDR3 length: 16 residues. Per germline, CDR1 ENHRY and CDR2 SYGVKD.

Here the CDR3 reads CASSRGASYEQYF. The CDR3 DNA follows: TGTGCCAGCAGTCGGGGGGCTAGCTACGAGCAGTACTTC. The rearrangement links TRBV6-5 to TRBJ2-7, with D perhaps matching TRBD2 (7 bases). V gave up 5 bases and J gave up 3 bases, with 11 bases separating them. This CDR3 spans 13 amino acids. Germline V lookup: CDR1 MNHEY, CDR2 SVGAGI.

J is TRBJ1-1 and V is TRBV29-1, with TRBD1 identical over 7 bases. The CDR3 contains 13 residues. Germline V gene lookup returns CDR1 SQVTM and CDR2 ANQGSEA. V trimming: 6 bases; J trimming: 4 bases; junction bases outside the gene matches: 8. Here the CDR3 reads CSVGGTESTEAFF. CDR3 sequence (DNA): TGCAGCGTGGGAGGGACAGAGAGCACTGAAGCTTTCTTT.

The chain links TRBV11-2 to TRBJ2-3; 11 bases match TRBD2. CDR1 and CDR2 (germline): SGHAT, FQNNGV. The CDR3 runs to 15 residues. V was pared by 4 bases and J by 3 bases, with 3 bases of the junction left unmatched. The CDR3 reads CASSWLAGGTDTQYF. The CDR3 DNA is TGTGCCAGCAGCTGGCTAGCGGGGGGTACAGATACGCAGTATTTT.

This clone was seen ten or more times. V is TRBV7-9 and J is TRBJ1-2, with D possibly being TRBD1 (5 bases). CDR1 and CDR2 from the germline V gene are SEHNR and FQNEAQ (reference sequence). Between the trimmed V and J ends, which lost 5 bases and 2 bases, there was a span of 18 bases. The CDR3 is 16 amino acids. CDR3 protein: CASSKMTGGRNYGYTF. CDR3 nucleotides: TGTGCCAGCAGCAAAATGACGGGGGGACGGAACTATGGCTACACCTTC.

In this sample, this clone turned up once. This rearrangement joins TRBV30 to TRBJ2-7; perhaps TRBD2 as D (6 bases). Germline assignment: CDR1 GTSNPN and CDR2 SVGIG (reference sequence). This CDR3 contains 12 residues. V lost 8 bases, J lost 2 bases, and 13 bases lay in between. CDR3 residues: CAGLSGPYEQYF. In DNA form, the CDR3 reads TGTGCCGGCCTTAGCGGACCCTACGAGCAGTACTTC.

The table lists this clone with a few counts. The CDR3 sequence is CSVEGDREGRNEQFF. The DNA of the CDR3 is TGCAGCGTTGAAGGCGACAGGGAAGGACGCAATGAGCAGTTCTTC. The chain combines TRBV29-1 with TRBJ2-1, with 7 nucleotides matching TRBD1. CDR1 is SQVTM and CDR2 is ANQGSEA in the germline V gene. The CDR3 extends over 15 amino acids. Trimming removed 1 base from V and 6 bases from J; junction bases left unmatched: 9.

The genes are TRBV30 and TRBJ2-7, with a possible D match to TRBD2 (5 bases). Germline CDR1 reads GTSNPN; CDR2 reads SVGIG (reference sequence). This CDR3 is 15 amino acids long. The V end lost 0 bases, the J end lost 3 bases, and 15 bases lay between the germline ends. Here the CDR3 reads CAWSVGLNEGYEQYF. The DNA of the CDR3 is TGTGCCTGGAGTGTTGGACTTAACGAAGGCTACGAGCAGTACTTC.